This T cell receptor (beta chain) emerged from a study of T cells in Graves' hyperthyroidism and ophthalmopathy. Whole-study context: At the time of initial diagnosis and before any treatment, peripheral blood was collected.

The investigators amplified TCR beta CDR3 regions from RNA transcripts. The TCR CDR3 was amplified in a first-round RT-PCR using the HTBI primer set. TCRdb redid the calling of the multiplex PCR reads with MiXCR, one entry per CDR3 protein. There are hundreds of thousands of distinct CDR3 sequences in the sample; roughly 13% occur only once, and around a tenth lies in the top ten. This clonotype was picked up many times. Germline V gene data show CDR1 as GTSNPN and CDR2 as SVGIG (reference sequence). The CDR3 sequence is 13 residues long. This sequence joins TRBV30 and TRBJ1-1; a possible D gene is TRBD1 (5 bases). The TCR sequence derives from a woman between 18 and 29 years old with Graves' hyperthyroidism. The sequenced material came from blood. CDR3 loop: CAQSYSGSPEAFF. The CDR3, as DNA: TGTGCTCAGAGCTACTCAGGGAGTCCTGAAGCTTTCTTT.